The entry below describes one T cell receptor beta chain. The antigen remains unidentified. V was trimmed by 2 bases and J by 4 bases, leaving 15 bases between them. Germline-derived CDR1 and CDR2 are SGHRS and YFSETQ. The CDR3 runs 15 residues. The sample belongs to a study of T cell responses to AZD1222 COVID-19 vaccine. Study observations and caveats: Vaccine-related CD4 TCRs covered spike, predominating at 160-218 and 743-854. Baseline serology detected seropositivity in only five or six AZD1222 recipients. Vaccination with two AZD1222 doses was followed by a rise in Spike-specific TCR breadth and depth.

The repertoire was sequenced with immunoSEQ multiplex PCR; TCRdb's copy has only in-frame clones and lacks some. The data contain 92,000 or so clones, around 91% of them singletons. V and J are TRBV5-1 and TRBJ1-2; the D gene is possibly TRBD1 (6 bases). The source is an adult who received the AZD1222 COVID-19 vaccine. Sequenced material: peripheral blood, taken 28 days after the second AZD1222 dose. The CDR3 DNA reads TGCGCCAGCAGCTTCAATGGAGGGGACACCTATGGCTACACCTTC. Residues: CASSFNGGDTYGYTF.